Shown below are 25 T cell receptor beta chains from a single sample sequenced in a study of blood T cell repertoires in COVID-19 (dated by TCRdb to 2019 to 2021). Receptor amplification or capture employed the immunoSEQ multiplex PCR assay. Sourced from immuneACCESS, this table was stored by TCRdb with only in-frame sequences that have V and J called. A share of the clones is absent; for the studies checked, an unresolved V gene accounts for under half, and the remainder has no known explanation. In all, the sample holds 150,000 to 200,000 clones, and under 80% of those were seen once. Less than 3% of the sample is in the top ten clones. The source material was peripheral blood. The receptors derive from a woman of 80 years or more with acute or convalescent COVID-19.

In its sample, this clone was seen a few times. The chain joins TRBV30 to TRBJ2-1, with TRBD2 as a possible D gene (9 bases). The V end lost 4 bases, the J end lost 6 bases, and 13 bases lay between the germline ends. Germline values: CDR1 GTSNPN, CDR2 SVGIG (reference sequence). The CDR3 length is 13 residues. The chain's CDR3 is CAWTSGTGNEQFF. Written as DNA, the CDR3 is TGTGCCTGGACTAGCGGGACAGGCAATGAGCAGTTCTTC.

The rearrangement links TRBV29-1 to TRBJ2-1; no clear D gene. Deletions cut 2 bases from V and 0 bases from J, with 14 bases between. CDR1 and CDR2 from the germline V gene are SQVTM and ANQGSEA. This CDR3 contains 16 residues. CDR3 in amino acids: CSVEPPLAASYNEQFF. CDR3 nucleotide sequence: TGCAGCGTTGAACCACCTCTTGCGGCCTCCTACAATGAGCAGTTCTTC.

Turning to this clone: A junction end diverges from the germline sequence, so it may reflect a read error. This chain connects TRBV11-2 to TRBJ2-5, with 12 nucleotides matching TRBD2. The germline V gene has CDR1 SGHAT and CDR2 FQNNGV. The length of the CDR3 is 16 residues. The CDR3 loop reads CASSLDGLAGRASTDF. CDR3 nucleotide sequence: TGTGCCAGCAGCTTAGACGGACTAGCGGGAAGAGCATCTACCGACTTC.

CDR3 residues: CASSPGQGSEQYF. In DNA form, the CDR3 reads TGTGCCAGCTCACCGGGACAGGGGTCCGAGCAGTACTTC. The V gene is TRBV18, the J gene TRBJ2-7; 10 bases line up with TRBD1. The CDR3 runs 13 residues. The germline CDR1 and CDR2 sequences are KGHSH and LQKENI. Losses at the gene ends were 3 bases for V and 6 bases for J; bases not matched to a gene: 2. Supplemented by reference TRBV18 and TRBJ2-7, the full variable domain reads NAGVMQNPRHLVRRRGQEARLRCSPMKGHSHVYWYRQLPEEGLKFMVYLQKENIIDESGMPKERFSAEFPKEGPSILRIQQVVRGDSAAYFCASSPGQGSEQYFGPGTRLTVT.

The chain couples TRBV7-6 to TRBJ1-3, with a tentative D call TRBD1 (6 bases). This CDR3 is 14 amino acids long. The V end was cut by 5 bases, the J end by 8 bases, with 16 bases between. Germline values: CDR1 SGHVS, CDR2 FNYEAQ. CDR3 nucleotides: TGTGCCAGCAGCCCACTAGGGGGTATAGACACCATATATTTT. Protein: CASSPLGGIDTIYF.

This chain links TRBV29-1 with TRBJ1-1; no definite D call. The ends were cut back, 7 bases at V and 10 bases at J, with 16 bases in the middle. The CDR3 covers 11 residues. Germline loops: CDR1 SQVTM, CDR2 ANQGSEA. The CDR3 region is CSATPLLLAFF. The CDR3, as DNA: TGCAGCGCTACTCCCCTACTTTTAGCTTTCTTT.

The rearrangement joins TRBV5-4 to TRBJ1-4; D is ambiguous. Between the trimmed V and J ends, which lost 6 bases and 0 bases, there was a span of 18 bases. CDR1 and CDR2 from the germline V gene are SGHNT and YYREEE (reference sequence). The CDR3 extends over 17 amino acids. CDR3 protein: CASTKASGFATNEKLFF. The CDR3, as DNA: TGTGCCAGCACCAAAGCATCAGGATTTGCAACTAATGAAAAACTGTTTTTT.

The V gene is TRBV28, the J gene TRBJ1-5; 7 nucleotides align to TRBD1. CDR3 length: 17 amino acids. Looked up from germline, CDR1 is MDHEN and CDR2 is SYDVKM. After removal of 5 bases from V and 0 bases from J, the junction contained 10 bases not matched to a gene. CDR3 residues: CASSAQPTGYSNQPQHF. Here the CDR3 DNA reads TGTGCCAGCAGTGCCCAACCGACAGGGTATAGCAATCAGCCCCAGCATTTT.

The rearrangement joins TRBV14 to TRBJ2-5; D is unresolved. V gave up 1 base and J gave up 7 bases, with 13 bases separating them. Germline CDR1 is SGHDN and CDR2 is FVKESK. The CDR3 is made up of 14 amino acids. This CDR3 is CASSQAPLLLTQYF. The CDR3 nucleotides read TGTGCCAGCAGCCAAGCCCCCCTTCTCTTGACCCAGTACTTC.

This rearrangement joins TRBV19 to TRBJ1-2; D may be TRBD1 (5 bases). V was cut by 7 bases and J by 7 bases, with 13 bases left in between. The CDR3 is made up of 12 amino acids. Germline CDR1 reads LNHDA; CDR2 reads SQIVND (reference sequence). CDR3 residues: CASKTRERGYTF. The CDR3 nucleotides read TGTGCCAGTAAGACCAGGGAACGTGGCTACACCTTC.

The rearrangement links TRBV6-5 to TRBJ2-3, with 8 nucleotides matching TRBD1. This CDR3 has 14 amino acids. CDR1 is MNHEY and CDR2 is SVGAGI in the germline V gene. V lost 6 bases to trimming and J lost 7 bases; unmatched junction nucleotides: 9. In DNA form, the CDR3 reads TGTGCCAGCAGCACTAGGACAGGGTTGAATACGCAGTATTTT. Its translation: CASSTRTGLNTQYF.

This sequence joins TRBV7-2 and TRBJ2-7; D is unresolved. CDR3 length: 11 residues. V gave up 5 bases and J gave up 4 bases, with 6 bases separating them. CDR1 SGHTA and CDR2 FQGNSA come from the germline V gene. The CDR3: CASSPFYEQYF. The DNA of the CDR3 is TGTGCCAGCAGCCCCTTTTACGAGCAGTACTTC.

This clone appeared a single time. The V call is TRBV7-2, the J call TRBJ2-7, with TRBD1 matching over 7 bases. The J segment lost 3 bases and the V segment lost 5 bases, leaving 10 bases of the junction unmatched. From germline, CDR1 is SGHTA and CDR2 FQGNSA. The CDR3 contains 15 residues. CDR3 loop: CASSEGAGPNYEQYF. The CDR3, as DNA: TGTGCCAGCAGCGAGGGGGCGGGTCCCAACTACGAGCAGTACTTC.

This CDR3 is CASSEGRGFYGYTF. The CDR3 region has the DNA TGTGCCAGCAGTGAGGGCAGGGGTTTCTATGGCTACACCTTC. The chain uses TRBV6-1 and TRBJ1-2, with D possibly being TRBD1 (6 bases). CDR1 MNHNS and CDR2 SASEGT come from the germline V gene. Trimming shortened V by 3 bases and J by 4 bases, and 12 bases separated the two germline ends. This CDR3 is built from 14 residues.

This rearrangement joins TRBV7-2 to TRBJ1-2; D is unresolved. CDR3 length: 12 amino acids. The V gene lost 3 bases and the J gene lost 2 bases, with 4 bases spanning the gap. Per germline, CDR1 SGHTA and CDR2 FQGNSA. The CDR3 DNA reads as TGTGCCAGCAGCTTTCCGAACTATGGCTACACCTTC. Protein sequence: CASSFPNYGYTF.

This chain links TRBV4-1 with TRBJ2-4; no clear D gene. The length of the CDR3 is 15 residues. The V gene lost 1 base and the J gene lost 0 bases, with 7 bases spanning the gap. Germline CDR1 reads MGHRA; CDR2 reads YSYEKL. This CDR3 reads CASSQVTVAKNIQYF. Written as DNA, the CDR3 is TGCGCCAGCAGCCAAGTTACGGTAGCCAAAAACATTCAGTACTTC.

This sequence joins TRBV19 and TRBJ2-7; possible D gene TRBD2, 6 bases. The CDR3 is made up of 13 amino acids. Germline assignment: CDR1 LNHDA and CDR2 SQIVND (reference sequence). The ends were cut back, 3 bases at V and 7 bases at J, with 13 bases in the middle. Here the CDR3 reads CASSIGGVREQYF. The CDR3 nucleotides read TGTGCCAGTAGTATTGGAGGGGTTCGGGAGCAGTACTTC.

The chain has TRBV30 and TRBJ1-1; 8 nucleotides agree with TRBD1. Germline loops: CDR1 GTSNPN, CDR2 SVGIG (reference sequence). The J segment lost 0 bases and the V segment lost 3 bases, leaving 0 bases of the junction unmatched. The CDR3 totals 13 residues. This chain's CDR3 is CAWRGQVNTEAFF. In nucleotides, the CDR3 is TGTGCCTGGAGGGGACAGGTGAACACTGAAGCTTTCTTT.

The CDR3 region is CASSDQGGRRHNEQFF. DNA for the CDR3: TGCGCCAGCAGCGACCAGGGCGGGAGGAGGCACAATGAGCAGTTCTTC. V and J are TRBV5-1 and TRBJ2-1; TRBD2 matches 8 bases. The V segment lost 4 bases and the J segment 5 bases; nucleotides outside the gene matches: 11. The CDR3 extends over 16 amino acids. CDR1 is SGHRS, CDR2 YFSETQ, per germline.

This chain uses TRBV4-2 with TRBJ1-2; possibly TRBD1 for D (5 bases). V lost 0 bases and J lost 1, with 12 bases in between. Germline V gene lookup returns CDR1 LGHNA and CDR2 YNFKEQ. This CDR3 has 16 amino acids. As DNA, the CDR3 is TGTGCCAGCAGCCAAGAAGGGGCGCAAGTTAACTATGGCTACACCTTC. Translating gives CASSQEGAQVNYGYTF.

This chain uses TRBV7-9 with TRBJ2-7; D is perhaps TRBD2 (6 bases). Germline V gives CDR1 SEHNR, CDR2 FQNEAQ (reference sequence). This CDR3 contains 12 residues. Trimming removed 6 bases at V and 9 bases at J, with 15 bases between. CDR3 sequence reads: CASSLASSGQYF. The CDR3 DNA reads as TGTGCCAGCAGTCTAGCGTCTAGTGGGCAGTACTTC.

The gene calls are TRBV11-2 and TRBJ2-1; possibly TRBD2 for D (5 bases). The V end was cut by 4 bases, the J end by 7 bases, with 20 bases between. The germline V gene has CDR1 SGHAT and CDR2 FQNNGV. The CDR3 has 16 residues. CDR3: CASSSGGGLTMNEQFF. The DNA for the CDR3 is TGTGCCAGCAGCTCCGGCGGCGGACTTACAATGAATGAGCAGTTCTTC. Based on the CDR3 plus reference TRBV11-2 and TRBJ2-1, the full variable domain is EAGVAQSPRYKIIEKRQSVAFWCNPISGHATLYWYQQILGQGPKLLIQFQNNGVVDDSQLPKDRFSAERLKGVDSTLKIQPAKLEDSAVYLCASSSGGGLTMNEQFFGPGTRLTVL.

The chain recombines TRBV5-5 with TRBJ2-6, with 10 bases aligning to TRBD2. Germline V gene lookup returns CDR1 SGHKS and CDR2 YYEKEE (reference sequence). The CDR3 consists of 17 residues. The ends lost 9 bases at V and 0 bases at J; junction bases unmatched: 9. CDR3 nucleotides: TGTGCCAATATAGCGGGAGGAATTAACTCTGGGGCCAACGTCCTGACTTTC. Encoded protein: CANIAGGINSGANVLTF.

This sequence joins TRBV18 and TRBJ1-5; D may be TRBD1 (6 bases). V lost 2 bases to trimming and J lost 0 bases, with 11 bases between them. Germline V gene sequence: CDR1 KGHSH, CDR2 LQKENI. This CDR3 contains 16 residues. The CDR3 bases are TGTGCCAGCTCACCAGGAAGGACAGATAGCAATCAGCCCCAGCATTTT. Its translation is CASSPGRTDSNQPQHF.

The rearrangement joins TRBV3-1 (or the pseudogene TRBV3-2) to TRBJ2-3, with 9 bases identical to TRBD2. CDR3 length: 18 amino acids. Germline V CDR1 and CDR2: LGHDT, YNNKEL (reference sequence). Trimming at V came to 4 bases and at J to 0 bases, leaving 11 bases not matched to a gene. The CDR3 sequence is CASSRRGLAASSTDTQYF. Here the CDR3 DNA reads TGTGCCAGCAGCCGCCGGGGACTAGCAGCATCTAGCACAGATACGCAGTATTTT.